A single sample is the source of the 25 T cell receptor beta chains below, sequenced in a study of cytomegalovirus exposure and HLA in healthy donors. Researchers ran the PCR with 60 Vbeta and 13 Jbeta primers. The repertoire was sequenced with immunoSEQ multiplex PCR; TCRdb's copy has only in-frame clones and lacks some. The data show about 160,000 clones, roughly 80% seen once. Material: PBMCs. Receptors were obtained from a man aged 25 to 40 in good health and CMV-seronegative.

The chain combines TRBV28 with TRBJ1-1; tentative D call: TRBD1 (6 bases). The germline V and J ends were trimmed by 5 bases and 6 bases, with 22 bases remaining between them. Germline V lookup: CDR1 MDHEN, CDR2 SYDVKM. The CDR3 runs to 16 residues. For the CDR3, the DNA is TGTGCCAGCAGTCCGCTAACAGGGCTGGAAAACTCTGAAGCTTTCTTT. Its translation is CASSPLTGLENSEAFF.

This clone was seen only once. The chain combines TRBV7-2 with TRBJ2-5, with 7 bases lining up with TRBD2. Per the germline V gene, CDR1 is SGHTA and CDR2 is FQGNSA. V lost 5 bases and J lost 2; bases outside the gene matches: 8. CDR3 length: 15 amino acids. As DNA, the CDR3 is TGTGCCAGCAGCGCTCATGGGCGGGAGCAAGAGACCCAGTACTTC. Encoded protein: CASSAHGREQETQYF.

The chain carries TRBV6-1 and TRBJ1-1; unclear D gene. Germline CDR1 and CDR2: MNHNS and SASEGT. The CDR3 is made up of 14 amino acids. DNA for the CDR3: TGTGAGGCGCGGGTAGGACCTATGAACACTGAAGCTTTCTTT. It codes for CEARVGPMNTEAFF.

The CDR3 sequence is CASSLAGGPSGANVLTF. CDR3 in DNA: TGTGCCAGCAGCTTAGCGGGGGGACCCTCTGGGGCCAACGTCCTGACTTTC. The chain employs TRBV7-9 and TRBJ2-6, with D tentatively TRBD2 (6 bases). CDR1 and CDR2 from the germline V gene are SEHNR and FQNEAQ (reference sequence). The CDR3 is 17 residues long. V lost 0 bases and J lost 0, with 9 bases in between.

The chain joins TRBV5-1 to TRBJ2-7; 7 bases are shared with TRBD2. This CDR3 has 15 amino acids. J gave up 3 bases and V 4 bases, and 10 bases lay outside the gene matches. CDR1 and CDR2 (germline): SGHRS, YFSETQ. The CDR3 here is CASSLGGERGYEQYF. In DNA form, the CDR3 reads TGCGCCAGCAGCCTGGGGGGGGAGAGGGGCTACGAGCAGTACTTC.

The chain couples TRBV9 to TRBJ1-2, with D perhaps matching TRBD1 (5 bases). Trimming cost V 4 bases and J 2 bases, with 12 bases left between them. This CDR3 region has 14 residues. Germline V gene lookup returns CDR1 SGDLS and CDR2 YYNGEE. DNA for the CDR3: TGTGCCAGCAGCAGTGGGGCGATAAACTATGGCTACACCTTC. It codes for CASSSGAINYGYTF.

CDR3 amino acids: CASSLRLAGEITGELFF. The CDR3 DNA follows: TGTGCCAGCAGCCTAAGACTAGCGGGAGAAATCACCGGGGAGCTGTTTTTT. This chain links TRBV4-2 with TRBJ2-2, with TRBD2 identical over 12 bases. Germline loops: CDR1 LGHNA, CDR2 YNFKEQ. J gave up 4 bases and V 4 bases, and 7 bases lay outside the gene matches. The CDR3 consists of 17 residues.

The rearrangement uses TRBV9 and TRBJ2-7; no clear D gene. V was pared by 0 bases and J by 2 bases, with 12 bases between. CDR3 size: 15 residues. Germline V gene data show CDR1 as SGDLS and CDR2 as YYNGEE. CDR3 residues: CASSVGTELTYEQYF. The CDR3 bases are TGTGCCAGCAGCGTAGGTACAGAGTTAACCTACGAGCAGTACTTC.

The rearrangement uses TRBV2 and TRBJ2-7; D not resolved. CDR1 and CDR2 (germline): SNHLY, FYNNEI. This CDR3 is built from 11 residues. V lost 6 bases and J lost 3, with 6 bases in between. The CDR3 DNA reads as TGTGCCAGCAGCCAGATCTACGAGCAGTACTTC. This sequence encodes CASSQIYEQYF.

This rearrangement joins TRBV6-4 to TRBJ2-1; D may be TRBD1 (7 bases). Germline V gene lookup returns CDR1 MRHNA and CDR2 SNTAGT. This CDR3 comprises 14 residues. V gave up 7 bases and J gave up 9 bases, with 19 bases separating them. This CDR3 reads CASTGGTPGGEQFF. CDR3 DNA sequence: TGTGCCAGCACGGGCGGGACCCCAGGGGGTGAGCAGTTCTTC.

The rearrangement uses TRBV7-8 and TRBJ1-2; TRBD1 aligns across 9 bases. The germline CDR1 and CDR2 sequences are SGHVS and FQNEAQ. V was pared by 0 bases and J by 8 bases, with 4 bases of the junction left unmatched. This CDR3 region has 14 residues. The CDR3 region has the DNA TGTGCCAGCAGCTTAGCTTGGACAGGGGAAGGCTACACCTTC. Translating gives CASSLAWTGEGYTF.

This clone was found a few times. The chain uses TRBV6-5 and TRBJ2-7; 8 bases are a match to TRBD1. Germline V gives CDR1 MNHEY, CDR2 SVGAGI. J was trimmed by 9 bases and V by 6 bases; bases with no gene match: 10. The CDR3 loop spans 13 amino acids. The chain's CDR3 is CASRTGANTRQYF. CDR3 bases: TGTGCCAGCAGGACAGGGGCTAATACGAGGCAGTACTTC.

The rearrangement links TRBV6-6 to TRBJ1-3; D is perhaps TRBD1 (5 bases). V was trimmed by 6 bases and J by 4 bases, leaving 13 bases between them. The germline V gene encodes CDR1 MNHNY and CDR2 SVGAGI (reference sequence). CDR3 length: 14 residues. The CDR3 nucleotides are TGTGCCAGCAGAACCGACAGACAAGGAAACACCATATATTTT. Residues: CASRTDRQGNTIYF.

At least ten counts were recorded for this clone. This chain connects TRBV5-1 to TRBJ2-7; 7 bases fit TRBD1. V gave up 2 bases and J gave up 0 bases; unmatched junction bases: 2. In germline, CDR1 is SGHRS, CDR2 YFSETQ. The CDR3 is made up of 14 amino acids. This CDR3 reads CASSLTGASYEQYF. The CDR3 DNA reads as TGCGCCAGCAGCTTAACAGGGGCCTCCTACGAGCAGTACTTC.

The V and J genes are TRBV7-3 and TRBJ2-3; 13 positions agree with TRBD2. The J segment lost 1 base and the V segment lost 5 bases, leaving 3 bases of the junction unmatched. This CDR3 is 16 amino acids long. Germline V CDR1 and CDR2: SGHTA, FQGTGA. In DNA, the CDR3 is TGTGCCAGCAGCACACTAGCGGGGGGGGGCACAGATACGCAGTATTTT. Protein product: CASSTLAGGGTDTQYF. Supplemented by reference TRBV7-3 and TRBJ2-3, the full variable domain reads GAGVSQTPSNKVTEKGKYVELRCDPISGHTALYWYRQSLGQGPEFLIYFQGTGAADDSGLPNDRFFAVRPEGSVSTLKIQRTERGDSAVYLCASSTLAGGGTDTQYFGPGTRLTVL.

This chain joins TRBV10-3 and TRBJ2-2; 8 positions agree with TRBD1. There are 14 residues in the CDR3. V was clipped by 4 bases and J by 4 bases; unmatched bases: 2. The germline V gene encodes CDR1 ENHRY and CDR2 SYGVKD. CDR3 protein: CAISGQGSTGELFF. Here the CDR3 DNA reads TGTGCCATCAGTGGACAGGGGTCCACCGGGGAGCTGTTTTTT.

The sample holds one count of this clone. The genes are TRBV4-2 and TRBJ1-3, with D maybe TRBD1 (5 bases). The CDR3 consists of 16 residues. CDR1 is LGHNA, CDR2 YNFKEQ, per germline. Trimming took off 4 bases at V and 0 bases at J, with 13 bases between the two ends. CDR3 sequence (DNA): TGTGCCAGCAGCCGCCCGGACACCATCTCTGGAAACACCATATATTTT. This translates into CASSRPDTISGNTIYF.

This chain uses TRBV28 with TRBJ1-3; 7 bases agree with TRBD1. The length of the CDR3 is 16 residues. The junction had 9 bases not matched to a gene; V was cut back by 7 bases and J by 0 bases. Germline assignment: CDR1 MDHEN and CDR2 SYDVKM. The CDR3 sequence is CASTSAGTASGNTIYF. CDR3 in DNA: TGTGCCAGCACCTCGGCCGGGACAGCCTCTGGAAACACCATATATTTT.

The chain links TRBV2 to TRBJ2-1; D gene unclear. CDR1 and CDR2 from the germline V gene are SNHLY and FYNNEI. The ends were cut back, 4 bases at V and 1 base at J, with 8 bases in the middle. This CDR3 has 14 residues. This CDR3 is CASSGRISYNEQFF. Here the CDR3 DNA reads TGTGCCAGCAGTGGGCGGATATCCTACAATGAGCAGTTCTTC. Complete variable domain (other parts from reference TRBV2 and TRBJ2-1): EPEVTQTPSHQVTQMGQEVILRCVPISNHLYFYWYRQILGQKVEFLVSFYNNEISEKSEIFDDQFSVERPDGSNFTLKIRSTKLEDSAMYFCASSGRISYNEQFFGPGTRLTVL.

The chain joins TRBV7-2 to TRBJ1-5, with 12 bases fitting TRBD1. Trimming removed 7 bases from V and 2 bases from J; junction bases left unmatched: 6. Germline V gene data show CDR1 as SGHTA and CDR2 as FQGNSA. This CDR3 region has 16 residues. Written as DNA, the CDR3 is TGTGCCAGCACTGGCGGGACAGGGGGCGGCAATCAGCCCCAGCATTTT. It specifies CASTGGTGGGNQPQHF.

The chain combines TRBV7-9 with TRBJ2-1; the D gene is possibly TRBD2 (6 bases). The V end was cut by 1 base, the J end by 4 bases, with 14 bases between. CDR3 size: 16 residues. Per germline, CDR1 SEHNR and CDR2 FQNEAQ (reference sequence). The CDR3: CASSLVPSAKYNEQFF. The CDR3 DNA follows: TGTGCCAGCAGCTTAGTGCCTAGCGCCAAGTACAATGAGCAGTTCTTC. The full variable domain, in which reference TRBV7-9 and TRBJ2-1 provide the parts outside the CDR3, is DTGVSQNPRHKITKRGQNVTFRCDPISEHNRLYWYRQTLGQGPEFLTYFQNEAQLEKSRLLSDRFSAERPKGSFSTLEIQRTEQGDSAMYLCASSLVPSAKYNEQFFGPGTRLTVL.

This clone was counted only a few times. This chain joins TRBV5-4 and TRBJ1-2; D might be TRBD1 (5 bases). Germline assignment: CDR1 SGHNT and CDR2 YYREEE (reference sequence). V shed 4 bases and J shed 7 bases, with 14 bases lying between them. The CDR3 is 13 amino acids. CDR3 in DNA: TGTGCCAGCAGCCTCATCAGGGCAGGTGGCTACACCTTC. Amino acid sequence: CASSLIRAGGYTF.

The rearrangement uses TRBV5-1 and TRBJ2-1; 9 nucleotides align to TRBD2. Looked up from germline, CDR1 is SGHRS and CDR2 is YFSETQ. The CDR3 consists of 15 residues. The junction had 6 bases not matched to a gene; V was cut back by 4 bases and J by 4 bases. The CDR3 DNA is TGCGCCAGCAGCAGGGGGACTAGCTCTTACAATGAGCAGTTCTTC. Protein product: CASSRGTSSYNEQFF.

The chain links TRBV4-2 to TRBJ2-3, with 9 bases lining up with TRBD2. With 2 bases clipped from V and 0 bases from J, the junction kept 3 bases outside the gene matches. CDR3 size: 16 residues. In germline, CDR1 is LGHNA, CDR2 YNFKEQ. In DNA, the CDR3 is TGTGCCAGCAGCCAATTAGCGGGGGAGAGCACAGATACGCAGTATTTT. Protein sequence: CASSQLAGESTDTQYF.

J is TRBJ2-3 and V is TRBV28, with TRBD2 matching 8 bases. The CDR3 is 15 residues long. Germline V gene sequence: CDR1 MDHEN, CDR2 SYDVKM. Germline trimming cut 8 bases from V and 2 bases from J; bases unmatched to any gene: 9. The CDR3 protein is CASPPAGGYTDTQYF. The CDR3 DNA follows: TGTGCCAGCCCCCCGGCGGGGGGATACACAGATACGCAGTATTTT.